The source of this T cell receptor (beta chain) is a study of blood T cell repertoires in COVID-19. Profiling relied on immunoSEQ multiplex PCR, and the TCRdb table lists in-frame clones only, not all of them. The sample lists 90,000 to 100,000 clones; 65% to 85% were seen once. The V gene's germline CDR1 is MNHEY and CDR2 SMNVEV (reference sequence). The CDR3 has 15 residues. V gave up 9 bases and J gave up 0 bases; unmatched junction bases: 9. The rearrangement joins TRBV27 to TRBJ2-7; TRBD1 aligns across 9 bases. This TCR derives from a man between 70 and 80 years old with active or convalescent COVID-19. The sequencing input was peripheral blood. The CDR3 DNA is TGTGCCAGTTCGGGACAGGGCCCAACCTCCTACGAGCAGTACTTC. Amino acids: CASSGQGPTSYEQYF.